This T cell receptor beta chain was documented in a study of control samples from healthy donors and cancer patients. Sequencing used immunoSEQ multiplex PCR; TCRdb keeps in-frame clones, though not all of them. The profile shows roughly 100,000 clones, around 88% of them singletons. CDR1 SGHDN and CDR2 FVKESK come from the germline V gene. Trimming left V 2 bases short and J 7 bases short, with 11 bases between. This CDR3 has 13 amino acids. Sequenced: blood. The chain uses TRBV14 and TRBJ1-1; no firm D call. This receptor was identified in a man aged 25-45 years in good health. This CDR3 reads CASSQFITGEAFF. Written as DNA, the CDR3 is TGTGCCAGCAGCCAATTTATAACGGGTGAAGCTTTCTTT.